Here is one T cell receptor beta chain with its context. This specimen belongs to a study of CD8 T cells in Susac syndrome. The V end was cut by 2 bases, the J end by 2 bases, with 9 bases between. The CDR3 is 14 residues long. Germline values: CDR1 SNHLY, CDR2 FYNNEI. The RNA, roughly 0.45 to 1 ug, was put through reverse transcription using random hexamers. TCRdb passed the immunoSEQ multiplex PCR reads through MiXCR, listing each CDR3 protein once. The sample shows roughly 160,000 distinct CDR3 sequences, about 93% of them seen only once. J is TRBJ2-5 and V is TRBV2; possibly TRBD1 for D (5 bases). The TCR sequence derives from a human donor in good health. The sample comprised CD4+ T cells from PBMCs. The CDR3 DNA reads TGTGCCAGCAGTGAACAGGGTCCACAAGAGACCCAGTACTTC. Residues: CASSEQGPQETQYF.